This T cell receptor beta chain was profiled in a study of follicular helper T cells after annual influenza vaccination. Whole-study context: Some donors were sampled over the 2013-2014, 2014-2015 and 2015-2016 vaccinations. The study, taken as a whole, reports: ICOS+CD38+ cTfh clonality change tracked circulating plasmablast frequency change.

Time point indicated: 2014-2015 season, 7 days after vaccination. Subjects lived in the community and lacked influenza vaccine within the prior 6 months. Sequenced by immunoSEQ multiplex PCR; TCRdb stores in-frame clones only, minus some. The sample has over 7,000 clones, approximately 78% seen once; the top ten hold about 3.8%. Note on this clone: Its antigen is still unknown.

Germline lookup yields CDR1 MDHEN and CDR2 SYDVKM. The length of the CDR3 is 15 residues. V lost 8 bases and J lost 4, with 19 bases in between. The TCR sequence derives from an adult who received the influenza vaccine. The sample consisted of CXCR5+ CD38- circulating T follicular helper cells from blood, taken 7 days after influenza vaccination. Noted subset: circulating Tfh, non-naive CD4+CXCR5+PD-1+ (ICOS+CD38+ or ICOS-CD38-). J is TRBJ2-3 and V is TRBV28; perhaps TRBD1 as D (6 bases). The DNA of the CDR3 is TGTGCCAGCGAAAAAGCAGGGGATGGAGCAGATACGCAGTATTTT. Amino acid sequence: CASEKAGDGADTQYF.